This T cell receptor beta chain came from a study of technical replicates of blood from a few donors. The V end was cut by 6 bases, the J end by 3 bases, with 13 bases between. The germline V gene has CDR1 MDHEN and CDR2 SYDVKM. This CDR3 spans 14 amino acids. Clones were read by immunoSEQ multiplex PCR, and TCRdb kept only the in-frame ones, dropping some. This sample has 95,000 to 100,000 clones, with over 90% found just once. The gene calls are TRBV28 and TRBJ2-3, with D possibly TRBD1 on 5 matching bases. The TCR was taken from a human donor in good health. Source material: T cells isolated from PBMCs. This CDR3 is CASSKGKVTDTQYF. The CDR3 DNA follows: TGTGCCAGCAGCAAGGGGAAGGTTACAGATACGCAGTATTTT.